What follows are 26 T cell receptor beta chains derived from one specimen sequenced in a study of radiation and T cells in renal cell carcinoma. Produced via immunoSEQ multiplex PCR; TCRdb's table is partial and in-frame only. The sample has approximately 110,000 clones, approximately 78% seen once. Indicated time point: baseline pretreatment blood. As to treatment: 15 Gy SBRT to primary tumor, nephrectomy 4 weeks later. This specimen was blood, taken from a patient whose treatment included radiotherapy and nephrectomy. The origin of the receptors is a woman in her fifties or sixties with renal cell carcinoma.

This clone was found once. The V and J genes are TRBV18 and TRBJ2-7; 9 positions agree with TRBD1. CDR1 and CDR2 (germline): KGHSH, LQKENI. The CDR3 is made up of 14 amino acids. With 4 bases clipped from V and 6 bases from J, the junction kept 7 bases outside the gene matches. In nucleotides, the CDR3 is TGTGCCAGCTCACAAACTCGACAGGGGGGCGAGCAGTACTTC. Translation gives CASSQTRQGGEQYF.

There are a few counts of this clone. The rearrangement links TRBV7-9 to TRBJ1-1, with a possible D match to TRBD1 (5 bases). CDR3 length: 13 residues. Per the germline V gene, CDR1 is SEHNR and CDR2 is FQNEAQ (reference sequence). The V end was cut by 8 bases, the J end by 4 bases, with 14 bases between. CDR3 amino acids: CASALGRGTEAFF. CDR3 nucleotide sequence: TGTGCCAGCGCGTTGGGACGGGGCACTGAAGCTTTCTTT.

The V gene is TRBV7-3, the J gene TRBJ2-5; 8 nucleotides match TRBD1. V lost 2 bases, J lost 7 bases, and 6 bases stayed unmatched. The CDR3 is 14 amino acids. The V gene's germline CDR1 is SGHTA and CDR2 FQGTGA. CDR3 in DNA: TGTGCCAGCAGCTTAGGACAGGGAGTCGGGACCCAGTACTTC. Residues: CASSLGQGVGTQYF.

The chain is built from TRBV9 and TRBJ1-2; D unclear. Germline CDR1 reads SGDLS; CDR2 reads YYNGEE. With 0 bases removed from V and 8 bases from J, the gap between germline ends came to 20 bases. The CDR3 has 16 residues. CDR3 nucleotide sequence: TGTGCCAGCAGCGTAGGACCGTCTGGGTACAGCGGCGGCTACACCTTC. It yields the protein CASSVGPSGYSGGYTF.

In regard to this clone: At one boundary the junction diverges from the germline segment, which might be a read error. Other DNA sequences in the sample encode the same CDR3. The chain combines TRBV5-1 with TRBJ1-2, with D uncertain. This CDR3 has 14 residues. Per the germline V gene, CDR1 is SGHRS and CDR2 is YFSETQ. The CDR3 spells CASSWAGQNYGYTF. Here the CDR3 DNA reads TGCGCCAGTAGCTGGGCGGGCCAGAACTATGGCTACACCTTC.

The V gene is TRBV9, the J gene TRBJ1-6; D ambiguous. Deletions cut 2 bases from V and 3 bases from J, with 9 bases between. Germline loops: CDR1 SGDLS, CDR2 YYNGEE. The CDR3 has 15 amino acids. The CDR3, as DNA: TGTGCCAGCAGCGTTTTCGAGGGCTATAATTCACCCCTCCACTTT. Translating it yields CASSVFEGYNSPLHF.

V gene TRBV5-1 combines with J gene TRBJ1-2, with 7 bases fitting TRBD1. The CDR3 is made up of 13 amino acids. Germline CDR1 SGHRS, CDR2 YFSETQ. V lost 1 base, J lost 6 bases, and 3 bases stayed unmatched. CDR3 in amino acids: CASSLIQGNGYTF. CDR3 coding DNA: TGCGCCAGCAGCTTGATACAGGGGAATGGCTACACCTTC.

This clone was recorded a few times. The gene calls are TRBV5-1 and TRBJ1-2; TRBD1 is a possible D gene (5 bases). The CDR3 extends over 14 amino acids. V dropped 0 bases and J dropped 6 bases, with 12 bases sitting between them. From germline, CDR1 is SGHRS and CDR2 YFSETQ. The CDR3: CASSLGGVGDGYTF. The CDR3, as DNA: TGCGCCAGCAGCTTGGGAGGGGTTGGCGATGGCTACACCTTC.

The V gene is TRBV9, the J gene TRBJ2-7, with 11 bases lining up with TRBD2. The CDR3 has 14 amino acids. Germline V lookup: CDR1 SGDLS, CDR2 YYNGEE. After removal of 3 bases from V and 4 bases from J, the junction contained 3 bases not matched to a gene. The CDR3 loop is CASSETSGSYEQYF. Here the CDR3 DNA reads TGTGCCAGCAGCGAAACTAGCGGGAGTTACGAGCAGTACTTC.

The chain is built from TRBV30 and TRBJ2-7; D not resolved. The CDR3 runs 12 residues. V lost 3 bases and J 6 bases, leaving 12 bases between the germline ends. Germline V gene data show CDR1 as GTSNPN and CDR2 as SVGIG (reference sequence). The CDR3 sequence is CAWSDSGPEQYF. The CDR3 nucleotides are TGTGCCTGGAGCGATTCGGGCCCCGAGCAGTACTTC.

The CDR3 is CASSSRDRQGRETQYF. CDR3 sequence (DNA): TGTGCCAGCAGTTCCCGGGACAGACAGGGGAGGGAGACCCAGTACTTC. This chain uses TRBV6-5 with TRBJ2-5, with 8 bases aligning to TRBD1. The V and J ends lost 4 bases and 5 bases, in that order; junction bases with no gene match: 12. The CDR3 has 16 amino acids. Germline V CDR1 and CDR2: MNHEY, SVGAGI.

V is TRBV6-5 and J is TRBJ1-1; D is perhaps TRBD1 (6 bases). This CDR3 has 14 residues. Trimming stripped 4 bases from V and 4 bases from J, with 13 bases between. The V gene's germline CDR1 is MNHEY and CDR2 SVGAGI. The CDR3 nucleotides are TGTGCCAGCAGTTTTTTTACAGGGACCACTGAAGCTTTCTTT. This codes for CASSFFTGTTEAFF.

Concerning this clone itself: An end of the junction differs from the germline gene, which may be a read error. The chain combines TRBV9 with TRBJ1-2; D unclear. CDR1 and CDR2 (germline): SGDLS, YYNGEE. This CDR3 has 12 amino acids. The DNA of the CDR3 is TGTGCCAGCAGCGTAGCCGGGGATGGCTACGCCTTC. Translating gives CASSVAGDGYAF.

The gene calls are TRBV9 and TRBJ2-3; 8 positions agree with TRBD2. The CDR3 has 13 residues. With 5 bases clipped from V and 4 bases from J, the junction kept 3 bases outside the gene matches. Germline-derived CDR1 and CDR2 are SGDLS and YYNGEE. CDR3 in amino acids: CASSGTRADTQYF. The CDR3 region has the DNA TGTGCCAGCAGTGGGACTAGAGCAGATACGCAGTATTTT.

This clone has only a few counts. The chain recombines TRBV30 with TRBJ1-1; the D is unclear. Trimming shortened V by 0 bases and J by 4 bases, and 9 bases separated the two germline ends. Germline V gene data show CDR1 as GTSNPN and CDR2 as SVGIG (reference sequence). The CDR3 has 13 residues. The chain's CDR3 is CAWSVAPSTEAFF. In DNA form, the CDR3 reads TGTGCCTGGAGTGTTGCCCCGAGCACTGAAGCTTTCTTT.

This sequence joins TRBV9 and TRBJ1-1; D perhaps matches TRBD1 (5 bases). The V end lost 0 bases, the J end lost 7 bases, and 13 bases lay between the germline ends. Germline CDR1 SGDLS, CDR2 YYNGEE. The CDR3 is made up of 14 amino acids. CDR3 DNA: TGTGCCAGCAGCGTAGGGGGGACGGACCTTGAAGCTTTCTTT. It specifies CASSVGGTDLEAFF.

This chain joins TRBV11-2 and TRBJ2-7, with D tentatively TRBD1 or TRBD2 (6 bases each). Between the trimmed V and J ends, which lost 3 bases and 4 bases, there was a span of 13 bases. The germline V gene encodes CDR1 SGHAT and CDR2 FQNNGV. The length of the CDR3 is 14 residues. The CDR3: CASSFGGGKYEQYF. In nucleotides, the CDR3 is TGTGCCAGCAGCTTTGGAGGGGGGAAATACGAGCAGTACTTC. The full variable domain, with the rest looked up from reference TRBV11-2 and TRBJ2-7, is EAGVAQSPRYKIIEKRQSVAFWCNPISGHATLYWYQQILGQGPKLLIQFQNNGVVDDSQLPKDRFSAERLKGVDSTLKIQPAKLEDSAVYLCASSFGGGKYEQYFGPGTRLTVT.

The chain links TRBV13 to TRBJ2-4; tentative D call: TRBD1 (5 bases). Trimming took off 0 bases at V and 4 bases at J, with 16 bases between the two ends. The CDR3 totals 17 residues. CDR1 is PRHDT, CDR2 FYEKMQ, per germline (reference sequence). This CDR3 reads CASSLGGPPWRKNIQYF. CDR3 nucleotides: TGTGCCAGCAGCTTAGGGGGGCCTCCCTGGAGAAAAAACATTCAGTACTTC.

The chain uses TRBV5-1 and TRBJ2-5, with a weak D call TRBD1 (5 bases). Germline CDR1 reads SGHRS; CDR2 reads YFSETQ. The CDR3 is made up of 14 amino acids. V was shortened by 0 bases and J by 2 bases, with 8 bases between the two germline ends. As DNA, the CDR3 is TGCGCCAGCAGCTTGGGTAGGGGACAAGAGACCCAGTACTTC. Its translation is CASSLGRGQETQYF.

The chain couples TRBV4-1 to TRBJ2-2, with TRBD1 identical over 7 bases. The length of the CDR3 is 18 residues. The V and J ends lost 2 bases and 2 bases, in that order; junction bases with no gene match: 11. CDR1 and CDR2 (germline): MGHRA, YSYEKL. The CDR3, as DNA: TGCGCCAGCAGCCAACGCTATCCAACAGGGGCAAACACCGGGGAGCTGTTTTTT. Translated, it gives CASSQRYPTGANTGELFF.

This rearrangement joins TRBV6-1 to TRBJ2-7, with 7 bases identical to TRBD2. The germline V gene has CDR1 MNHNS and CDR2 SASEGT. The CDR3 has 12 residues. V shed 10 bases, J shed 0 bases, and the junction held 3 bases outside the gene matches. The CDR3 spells CATRDYSYEQYF. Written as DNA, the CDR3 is TGTGCCACCCGGGACTACTCCTACGAGCAGTACTTC.

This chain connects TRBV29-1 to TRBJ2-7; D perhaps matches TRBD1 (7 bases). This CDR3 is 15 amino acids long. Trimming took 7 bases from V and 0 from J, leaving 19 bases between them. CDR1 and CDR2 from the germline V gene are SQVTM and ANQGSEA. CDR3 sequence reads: CSASDPGGSSYEQYF. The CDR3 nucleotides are TGCAGCGCGTCTGACCCAGGGGGGAGCTCCTACGAGCAGTACTTC.

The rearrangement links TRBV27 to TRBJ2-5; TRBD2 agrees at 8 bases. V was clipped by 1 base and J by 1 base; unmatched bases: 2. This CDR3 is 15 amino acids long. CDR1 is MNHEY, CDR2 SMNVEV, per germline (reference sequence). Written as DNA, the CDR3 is TGTGCCAGCAGTTTATTTACTAGCGGCCAAGAGACCCAGTACTTC. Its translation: CASSLFTSGQETQYF.

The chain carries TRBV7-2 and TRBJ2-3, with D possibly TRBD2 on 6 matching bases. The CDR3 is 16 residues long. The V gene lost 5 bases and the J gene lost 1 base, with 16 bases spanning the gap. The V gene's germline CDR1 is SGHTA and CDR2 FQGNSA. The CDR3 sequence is CASSLFQGLGTDTQYF. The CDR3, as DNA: TGTGCCAGCAGCCTCTTCCAGGGACTCGGCACAGATACGCAGTATTTT.

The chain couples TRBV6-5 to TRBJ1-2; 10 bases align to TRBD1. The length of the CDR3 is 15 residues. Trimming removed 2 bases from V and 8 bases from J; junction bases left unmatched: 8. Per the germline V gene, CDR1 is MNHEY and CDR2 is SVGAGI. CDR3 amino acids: CASSYKGQGLRGYTF. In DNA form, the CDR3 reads TGTGCCAGCAGTTACAAGGGACAGGGGCTAAGAGGCTACACCTTC.

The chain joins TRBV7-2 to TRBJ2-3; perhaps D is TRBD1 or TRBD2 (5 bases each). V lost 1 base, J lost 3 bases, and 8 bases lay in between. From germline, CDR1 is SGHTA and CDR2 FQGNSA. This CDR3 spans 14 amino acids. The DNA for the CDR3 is TGTGCCAGCAGCTTAGATTGGGGGACAGATACGCAGTATTTT. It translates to CASSLDWGTDTQYF. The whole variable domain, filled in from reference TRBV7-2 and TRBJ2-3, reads GAGVSQSPSNKVTEKGKDVELRCDPISGHTALYWYRQSLGQGLEFLIYFQGNSAPDKSGLPSDRFSAERTGGSVSTLTIQRTQQEDSAVYLCASSLDWGTDTQYFGPGTRLTVL.